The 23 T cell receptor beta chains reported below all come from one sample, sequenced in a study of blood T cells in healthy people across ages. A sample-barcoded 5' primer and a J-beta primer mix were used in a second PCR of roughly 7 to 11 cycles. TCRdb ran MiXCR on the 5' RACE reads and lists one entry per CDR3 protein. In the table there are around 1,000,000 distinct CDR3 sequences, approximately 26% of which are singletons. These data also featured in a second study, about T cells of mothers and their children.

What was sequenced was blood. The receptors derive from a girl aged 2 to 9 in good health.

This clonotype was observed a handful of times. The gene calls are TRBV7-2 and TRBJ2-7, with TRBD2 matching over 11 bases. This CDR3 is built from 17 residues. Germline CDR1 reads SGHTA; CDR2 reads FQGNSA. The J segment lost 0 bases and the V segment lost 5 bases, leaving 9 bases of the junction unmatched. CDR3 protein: CASSRSLAGGNSYEQYF. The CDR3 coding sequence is TGTGCCAGCAGCCGATCTCTAGCGGGGGGAAACTCCTACGAGCAGTACTTC.

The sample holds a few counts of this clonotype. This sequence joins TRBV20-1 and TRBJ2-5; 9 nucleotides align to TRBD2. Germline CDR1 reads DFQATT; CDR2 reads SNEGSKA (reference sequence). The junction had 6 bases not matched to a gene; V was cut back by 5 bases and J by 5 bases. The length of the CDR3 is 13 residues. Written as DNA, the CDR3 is TGCAGTGCTGCGACTAGCGGAGAGGAGACCCAGTACTTC. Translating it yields CSAATSGEETQYF.

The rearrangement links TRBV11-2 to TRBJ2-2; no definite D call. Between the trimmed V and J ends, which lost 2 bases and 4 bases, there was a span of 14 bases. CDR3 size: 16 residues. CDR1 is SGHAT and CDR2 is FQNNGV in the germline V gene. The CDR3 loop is CASSLFASFGTGELFF. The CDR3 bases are TGTGCCAGCAGCTTATTTGCCAGCTTCGGCACCGGGGAGCTGTTTTTT.

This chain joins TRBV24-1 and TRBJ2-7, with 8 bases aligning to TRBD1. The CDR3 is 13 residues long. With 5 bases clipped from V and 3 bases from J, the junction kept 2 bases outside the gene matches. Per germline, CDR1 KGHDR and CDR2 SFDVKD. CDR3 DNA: TGTGCCACCAGTGTAGGACAGGGCTACGAGCAGTACTTC. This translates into CATSVGQGYEQYF.

CDR3 sequence: CATSRVGDAAYEQYF. The CDR3 bases are TGTGCCACCAGCAGAGTAGGGGATGCGGCCTACGAGCAGTACTTC. V usage is TRBV15 and J usage is TRBJ2-5, with a possible D match to TRBD1 (5 bases). The better agreement between TRBJ2-7 and the DNA end casts doubt on the J call. Germline lookup yields CDR1 LNHNV and CDR2 YYDKDF (reference sequence). The CDR3 has 15 residues.

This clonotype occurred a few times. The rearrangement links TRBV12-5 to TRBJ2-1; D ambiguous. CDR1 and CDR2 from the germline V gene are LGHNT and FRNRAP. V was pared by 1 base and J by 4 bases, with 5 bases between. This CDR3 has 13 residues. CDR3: CASGLALYNEQFF. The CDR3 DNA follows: TGTGCTAGTGGTTTGGCCCTTTACAATGAGCAGTTCTTC.

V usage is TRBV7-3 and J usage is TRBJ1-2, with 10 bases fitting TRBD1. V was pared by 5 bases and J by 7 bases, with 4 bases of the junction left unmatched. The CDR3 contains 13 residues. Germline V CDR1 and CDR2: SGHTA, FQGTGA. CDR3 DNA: TGTGCCAGCAGCACCGGGACAGGGGTTGGCTACACCTTC. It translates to CASSTGTGVGYTF. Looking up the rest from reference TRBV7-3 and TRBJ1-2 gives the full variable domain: GAGVSQTPSNKVTEKGKYVELRCDPISGHTALYWYRQSLGQGPEFLIYFQGTGAADDSGLPNDRFFAVRPEGSVSTLKIQRTERGDSAVYLCASSTGTGVGYTFGSGTRLTVV.

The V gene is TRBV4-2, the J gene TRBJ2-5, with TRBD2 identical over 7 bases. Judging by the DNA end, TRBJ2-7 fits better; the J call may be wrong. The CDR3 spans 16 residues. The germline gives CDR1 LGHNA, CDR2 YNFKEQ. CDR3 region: CASSQVVASGSYEQYF. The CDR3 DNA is TGTGCCAGCAGCCAAGTTGTGGCTAGCGGCTCCTACGAGCAGTACTTC.

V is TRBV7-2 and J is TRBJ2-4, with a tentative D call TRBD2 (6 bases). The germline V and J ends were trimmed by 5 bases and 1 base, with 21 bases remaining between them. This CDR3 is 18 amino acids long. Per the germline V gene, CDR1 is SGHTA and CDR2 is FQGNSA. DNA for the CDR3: TGTGCCAGCAGCCCCCGTTTGGAGGGGCGCGCGGCCAAAAACATTCAGTACTTC. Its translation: CASSPRLEGRAAKNIQYF.

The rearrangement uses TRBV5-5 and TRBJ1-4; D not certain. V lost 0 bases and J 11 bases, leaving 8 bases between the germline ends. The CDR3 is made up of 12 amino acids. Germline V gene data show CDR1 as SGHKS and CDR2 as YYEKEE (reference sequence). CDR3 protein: CASSLEMGKLFF. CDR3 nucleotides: TGTGCCAGCAGCTTGGAAATGGGTAAACTGTTTTTT.

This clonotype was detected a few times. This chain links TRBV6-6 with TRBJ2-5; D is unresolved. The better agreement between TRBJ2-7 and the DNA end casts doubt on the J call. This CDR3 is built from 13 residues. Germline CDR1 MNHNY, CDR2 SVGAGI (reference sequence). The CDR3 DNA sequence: TGTGCCAGCAGCCCTGGTTTAGGCCACGAGCAGTACTTC. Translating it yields CASSPGLGHEQYF.

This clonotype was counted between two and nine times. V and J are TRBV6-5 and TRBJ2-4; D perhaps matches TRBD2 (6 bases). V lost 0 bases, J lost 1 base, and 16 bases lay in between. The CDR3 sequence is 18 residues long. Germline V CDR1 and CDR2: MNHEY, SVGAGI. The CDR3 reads CASSYSIEVGGAKNIQYF. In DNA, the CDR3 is TGTGCCAGCAGTTACTCGATCGAGGTCGGGGGTGCCAAAAACATTCAGTACTTC.

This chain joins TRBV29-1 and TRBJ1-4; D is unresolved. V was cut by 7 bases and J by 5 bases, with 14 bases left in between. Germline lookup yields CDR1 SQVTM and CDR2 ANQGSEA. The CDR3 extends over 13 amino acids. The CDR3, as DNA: TGCAGCGCCCTAGACGGACGGAATGAAAAACTGTTTTTT. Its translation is CSALDGRNEKLFF.

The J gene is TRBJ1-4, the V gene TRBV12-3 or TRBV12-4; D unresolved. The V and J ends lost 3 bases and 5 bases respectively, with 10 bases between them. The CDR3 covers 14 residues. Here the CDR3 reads CASSLGEPNEKLFF. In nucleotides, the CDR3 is TGTGCCAGCAGTTTGGGAGAGCCAAATGAAAAACTGTTTTTT.

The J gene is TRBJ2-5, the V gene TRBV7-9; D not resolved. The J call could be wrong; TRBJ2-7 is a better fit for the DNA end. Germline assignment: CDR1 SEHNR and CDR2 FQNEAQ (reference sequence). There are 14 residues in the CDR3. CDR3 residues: CASSKRQAPYEQYF. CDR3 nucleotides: TGTGCCAGCAGTAAAAGGCAGGCCCCCTACGAGCAGTACTTC.

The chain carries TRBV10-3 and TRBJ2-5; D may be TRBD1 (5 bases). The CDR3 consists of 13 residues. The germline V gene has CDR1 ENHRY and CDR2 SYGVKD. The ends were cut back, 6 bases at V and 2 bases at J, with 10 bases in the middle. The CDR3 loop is CAISRTGQETQYF. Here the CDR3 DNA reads TGTGCCATCAGCCGAACAGGACAAGAGACCCAGTACTTC.

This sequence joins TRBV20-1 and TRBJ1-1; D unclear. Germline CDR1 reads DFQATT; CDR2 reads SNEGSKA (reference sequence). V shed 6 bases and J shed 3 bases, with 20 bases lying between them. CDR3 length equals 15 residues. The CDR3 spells CSAPSLGSRDTEAFF. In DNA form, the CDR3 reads TGCAGTGCCCCATCGTTGGGCTCGAGAGACACTGAAGCTTTCTTT.

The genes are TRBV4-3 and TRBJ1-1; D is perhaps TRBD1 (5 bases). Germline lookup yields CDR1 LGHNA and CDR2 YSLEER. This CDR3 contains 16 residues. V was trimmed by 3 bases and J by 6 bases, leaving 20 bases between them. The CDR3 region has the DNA TGCGCCAGCAGCCAGCAATTGGGGGGGGAGGACCCTGAAGCTTTCTTT. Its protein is CASSQQLGGEDPEAFF.

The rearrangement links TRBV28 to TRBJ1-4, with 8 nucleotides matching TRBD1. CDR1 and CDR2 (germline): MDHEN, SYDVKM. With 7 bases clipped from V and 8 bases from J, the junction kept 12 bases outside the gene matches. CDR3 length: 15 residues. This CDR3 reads CASTVYTGGREKLFF. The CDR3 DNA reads TGTGCCAGCACCGTTTATACAGGGGGGAGAGAAAAACTGTTTTTT.

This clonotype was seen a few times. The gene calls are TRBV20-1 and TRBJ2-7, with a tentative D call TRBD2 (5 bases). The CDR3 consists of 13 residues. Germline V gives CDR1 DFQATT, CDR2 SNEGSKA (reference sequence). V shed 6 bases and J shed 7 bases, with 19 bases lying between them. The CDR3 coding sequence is TGCAGTGCCGCGATGCCCCCGGGATGGGAGCAGTACTTC. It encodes CSAAMPPGWEQYF.

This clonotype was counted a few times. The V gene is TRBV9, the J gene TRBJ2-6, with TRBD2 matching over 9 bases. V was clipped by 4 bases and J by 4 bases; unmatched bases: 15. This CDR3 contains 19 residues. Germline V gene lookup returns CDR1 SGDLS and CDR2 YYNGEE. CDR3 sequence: CASSPHAGGGVRGANVLTF. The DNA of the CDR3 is TGTGCCAGCAGCCCCCATGCGGGAGGGGGCGTGAGAGGGGCCAACGTCCTGACTTTC.

The CDR3 DNA sequence: TGTGCCAGCAGTTTAGTACCCCCCCTCGGGGGAGTTGGCAATCAGCCCCAGCATTTT. This encodes CASSLVPPLGGVGNQPQHF. The genes are TRBV12-3 or TRBV12-4 and TRBJ1-5, with D perhaps matching TRBD1 (5 bases). The CDR3 length is 19 residues. V gave up 1 base and J gave up 2 bases, with 21 bases separating them.

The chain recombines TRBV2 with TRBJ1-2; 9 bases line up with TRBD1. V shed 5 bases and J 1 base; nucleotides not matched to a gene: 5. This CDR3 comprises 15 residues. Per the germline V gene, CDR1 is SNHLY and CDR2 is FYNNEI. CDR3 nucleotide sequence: TGTGCCAGCAGTACGGACAGGGGCTATAACTATGGCTACACCTTC. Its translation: CASSTDRGYNYGYTF.